The clone carrying this TCR beta chain came up a few times. Antigen unknown. V lost 5 bases and J lost 5, with 8 bases in between. The CDR3 is made up of 12 amino acids. Germline CDR1 and CDR2: MNHEY and SMNVEV (reference sequence). These data come from a study of T cell clones after liver transplantation. On the study more broadly: TCRbeta sequencing after a pre-transplant mixed lymphocyte reaction identified graft-donor-reactive clones, later tracked in post-transplant blood. Tolerant meant at least one year fully off immunosuppression without liver enzymes above twice normal.

TCRbeta sequences of proliferating CFSE-low MLR cells were labeled alloreactive. The protocol was immunoSEQ multiplex PCR, while the TCRdb copy is restricted to in-frame clones and leaves out a portion. The sample lists about 2,900 clones, roughly a quarter occurring once. Study outcomes and limitations: Post-transplant, graft-donor-reactive CD4 TCRbeta sequences in blood dropped significantly in 5 of 8 subjects. The donor-reactive repertoire was only partly measurable in a couple of subjects, lacking donor cells.

V is TRBV27 and J is TRBJ2-3, with no clear D. The sequenced sample consisted of CD4+ T cells from PBMCs cultured with third-party cells. The sequence derives from a human patient who received a liver transplant. Part of the T cell pool may stem from the graft donor. CDR3 sequence: CASSPTRDTQYF. In DNA form, the CDR3 reads TGTGCCAGCAGTCCAACGAGAGATACGCAGTATTTT.